The next 17 T cell receptor beta chains were all read from a single sample in a study of control samples from healthy donors and cancer patients. Assay used: immunoSEQ multiplex PCR; TCRdb lists only in-frame clones, some missing. The data contain more than 95,000 clones, over 90% of them singletons. Sequences were obtained from blood. Receptor source: a man aged 18 to 29 in good health.

For this clone: A read error may produce the germline difference seen at one junction end. The V gene is TRBV30, the J gene TRBJ1-6, with no clear D. Germline-derived CDR1 and CDR2 are GTSNPN and SVGIG (reference sequence). This CDR3 has 10 amino acids. CDR3 bases: TGTGCCTGGGGTGTAACACCCCTCCACTTT. This sequence encodes CAWGVTPLHF.

The gene calls are TRBV7-2 and TRBJ1-6; no reliable D call. Germline values: CDR1 SGHTA, CDR2 FQGNSA. Trimming stripped 1 base from V and 9 bases from J, with 4 bases between. This CDR3 is 12 amino acids long. The CDR3 is CASSLVTSPLHF. The CDR3 nucleotides are TGTGCCAGCAGCTTAGTCACTTCACCCCTCCACTTT.

This chain joins TRBV7-9 and TRBJ1-3; tentative D call: TRBD1 (5 bases). Germline CDR1 and CDR2: SEHNR and FQNEAQ (reference sequence). The ends were cut back, 1 base at V and 1 base at J, with 8 bases in the middle. This CDR3 contains 15 residues. CDR3 residues: CASSLEGKSGNTIYF. In nucleotides, the CDR3 is TGTGCCAGCAGCTTAGAGGGGAAATCTGGAAACACCATATATTTT.

The chain carries TRBV9 and TRBJ2-1; 7 positions agree with TRBD2. J was trimmed by 0 bases and V by 0 bases; bases with no gene match: 6. Looked up from germline, CDR1 is SGDLS and CDR2 is YYNGEE. The CDR3 is 17 amino acids. CDR3 in amino acids: CASSVAGGRLSYNEQFF. As DNA, the CDR3 is TGTGCCAGCAGCGTAGCGGGGGGACGCCTCTCCTACAATGAGCAGTTCTTC.

This chain connects TRBV7-6 to TRBJ2-1; 9 nucleotides line up with TRBD2. Germline-derived CDR1 and CDR2 are SGHVS and FNYEAQ. The CDR3 covers 15 residues. Trimming cost V 5 bases and J 3 bases; bases outside gene matches: 5. The CDR3 DNA reads TGTGCCAGCAGCCCGCTAGCGGGACACTACAATGAGCAGTTCTTC. It encodes CASSPLAGHYNEQFF.

This rearrangement joins TRBV19 to TRBJ2-1, with 9 bases lining up with TRBD2. The CDR3 covers 14 residues. The V gene end was trimmed by 3 bases and the J gene end by 4 bases; junction bases not matched to a gene: 1. Looked up from germline, CDR1 is LNHDA and CDR2 is SQIVND (reference sequence). CDR3 in amino acids: CASSMAGGYNEQFF. The CDR3 nucleotides read TGTGCCAGTAGTATGGCGGGAGGGTACAATGAGCAGTTCTTC.

The chain is built from TRBV7-6 and TRBJ2-1; D possibly corresponds to TRBD2 (6 bases). The V gene's germline CDR1 is SGHVS and CDR2 FNYEAQ. CDR3 length: 16 residues. The germline V and J ends were trimmed by 0 bases and 4 bases, with 13 bases remaining between them. The CDR3 sequence: CASSLAPGAFYNEQFF. In nucleotides, the CDR3 is TGTGCCAGCAGCTTAGCCCCGGGAGCGTTTTACAATGAGCAGTTCTTC.

The chain links TRBV27 to TRBJ1-2; TRBD1 is a possible D gene (5 bases). Trimming pared 6 bases from V and 6 bases from J, leaving 11 bases between. CDR1 is MNHEY and CDR2 is SMNVEV in the germline V gene (reference sequence). There are 12 residues in the CDR3. The CDR3 reads CASSEGPNGYTF. The DNA for the CDR3 is TGTGCCAGCAGCGAGGGGCCCAATGGCTACACCTTC.

V usage is TRBV4-1 and J usage is TRBJ1-5, with 9 bases identical to TRBD1. Germline loops: CDR1 MGHRA, CDR2 YSYEKL. The CDR3 runs to 14 residues. Trimming at V came to 4 bases and at J to 7 bases, leaving 5 bases not matched to a gene. DNA of the CDR3: TGCGCCAGCAGCCCGACAGGGGGAGACCAGCCCCAGCATTTT. It specifies CASSPTGGDQPQHF.

The chain joins TRBV25-1 to TRBJ1-2, with TRBD1 as a possible D gene (5 bases). The CDR3 contains 12 residues. Trimming pared 2 bases from V and 8 bases from J, leaving 9 bases between. Germline V CDR1 and CDR2: MGHDK, SYGVNS. The CDR3 region is CASSERGRGYTF. The DNA for the CDR3 is TGTGCCAGCAGTGAAAGGGGCCGAGGCTACACCTTC.

V gene TRBV2 combines with J gene TRBJ2-7; 7 bases line up with TRBD1. The V gene end was trimmed by 4 bases and the J gene end by 2 bases; junction bases not matched to a gene: 8. In germline, CDR1 is SNHLY, CDR2 FYNNEI. The CDR3 has 15 residues. CDR3 sequence reads: CASSGSRQGTYEQYF. CDR3 nucleotide sequence: TGTGCCAGCAGTGGGTCCAGACAGGGAACCTACGAGCAGTACTTC.

This chain uses TRBV3-1 (or the pseudogene TRBV3-2) with TRBJ2-1, with TRBD1 matching 11 bases. Per the germline V gene, CDR1 is LGHDT and CDR2 is YNNKEL (reference sequence). This CDR3 region has 15 residues. V dropped 1 base and J dropped 10; count of bases not matched to a gene: 6. The CDR3 here is CASSQGAGTGGEQFF. The CDR3 nucleotides read TGTGCCAGCAGCCAAGGGGCGGGGACAGGGGGAGAGCAGTTCTTC.

The rearrangement joins TRBV7-2 to TRBJ1-2; 10 bases fit TRBD1. V shed 0 bases and J 8 bases; nucleotides not matched to a gene: 12. CDR1 is SGHTA and CDR2 is FQGNSA in the germline V gene. This CDR3 contains 17 residues. CDR3 DNA: TGTGCCAGCAGCTTAGCCGGGACAGGGGCCCTCCGGGGCGGCTACACCTTC. The encoded protein is CASSLAGTGALRGGYTF.

The sample holds one count of this clone. V usage is TRBV7-9 and J usage is TRBJ2-5; no firm D call. The germline V gene has CDR1 SEHNR and CDR2 FQNEAQ (reference sequence). Trimming removed 1 base at V and 7 bases at J, with 4 bases between. The CDR3 runs to 11 residues. The CDR3 loop is CASSLDGTQYF. Here the CDR3 DNA reads TGTGCCAGCAGCTTAGATGGGACCCAGTACTTC.

The rearrangement joins TRBV4-1 to TRBJ1-2; possible D gene TRBD1, 5 bases. The CDR3 sequence is 16 residues long. Trimming removed 0 bases at V and 0 bases at J, with 11 bases between. In germline, CDR1 is MGHRA, CDR2 YSYEKL. The CDR3 protein is CASSQDQGEANYGYTF. The CDR3 DNA reads as TGCGCCAGCAGCCAAGATCAAGGGGAAGCTAACTATGGCTACACCTTC.

V gene TRBV9 combines with J gene TRBJ2-1; 7 bases line up with TRBD2. CDR1 is SGDLS and CDR2 is YYNGEE in the germline V gene. The trim removed 2 bases at V and 8 bases at J, leaving 16 bases unmatched. The CDR3 extends over 17 amino acids. CDR3: CASSVFLGTTPGDEQFF. The CDR3 DNA reads as TGTGCCAGCAGCGTCTTCCTGGGGACTACGCCCGGGGATGAGCAGTTCTTC.

The chain uses TRBV19 and TRBJ2-2, with D unclear. From germline, CDR1 is LNHDA and CDR2 SQIVND (reference sequence). The CDR3 length is 11 residues. Trimming left V 6 bases short and J 8 bases short, with 7 bases between. Here the CDR3 DNA reads TGTGCCAGTAGCCTCTCAGGGGAGCTGTTTTTT. Encoded protein: CASSLSGELFF.